The 14 T cell receptor beta chains below were found in one sample sequenced in a study of blood T cells in healthy people across ages. With a J-beta primer mix and a sample-barcoded 5' primer, a second PCR ran about 7 to 12 cycles. Each CDR3 protein is one row after TCRdb ran MiXCR on the 5' RACE reads. The repertoire includes some 930,000 distinct CDR3 sequences, roughly 29% of them detected once, and 10% to 13% sits in the top ten. These sequences were also reported in another study, on T cells of mothers and their children.

Sequencing used blood. The origin of the receptors is a woman between 35 and 50 years old in good health.

This clonotype was picked up a small number of times. The chain combines TRBV18 with TRBJ2-5; TRBD1 is a possible D gene (6 bases). V lost 2 bases and J 7 bases, leaving 14 bases between the germline ends. The CDR3 extends over 14 amino acids. Germline lookup yields CDR1 KGHSH and CDR2 LQKENI. CDR3 residues: CASSPGGQTGTQYF. CDR3 nucleotides: TGTGCCAGCTCACCAGGTGGACAGACAGGGACCCAGTACTTC.

There are many counts of this clonotype. The J gene is TRBJ2-5, the V gene TRBV20-1; D gene ambiguous. CDR1 and CDR2 from the germline V gene are DFQATT and SNEGSKA (reference sequence). The CDR3 runs 14 residues. V was cut by 2 bases and J by 4 bases, with 14 bases left in between. The CDR3: CSARYRRGVETQYF. The CDR3 bases are TGCAGTGCTAGATATAGACGTGGAGTAGAGACCCAGTACTTC.

A few counts support this clonotype. This sequence may be a read error, since a much larger clone differs from it by one base. The chain carries TRBV7-2 and TRBJ1-2; D unclear. Germline V gene sequence: CDR1 SGHTA, CDR2 FQGNSA. This CDR3 has 13 amino acids. The CDR3 region has the DNA TGTGCCAGCAGCTTACAGACTAACTATGGCCACACCTTC. Translating it yields CASSLQTNYGHTF.

V usage is TRBV5-1 and J usage is TRBJ2-1; 9 bases agree with TRBD1. The germline gives CDR1 SGHRS, CDR2 YFSETQ. With V trimmed by 2 bases and J by 7 bases, 7 bases remained unmatched. The CDR3 covers 15 residues. In nucleotides, the CDR3 is TGCGCCAGCAGCTTTACAGGGGGCTCGAGGAATGAGCAGTTCTTC. This codes for CASSFTGGSRNEQFF. The entire variable domain, with the rest obtained from reference TRBV5-1 and TRBJ2-1, is as follows: KAGVTQTPRYLIKTRGQQVTLSCSPISGHRSVSWYQQTPGQGLQFLFEYFSETQRNKGNFPGRFSGRQFSNSRSEMNVSTLELGDSALYLCASSFTGGSRNEQFFGPGTRLTVL.

The chain uses TRBV10-3 and TRBJ2-1, with a tentative D call TRBD1 (6 bases). Germline CDR1 ENHRY, CDR2 SYGVKD. The CDR3 consists of 14 residues. V lost 3 bases and J lost 4, with 10 bases in between. CDR3 protein: CAISDPGQYNEQFF. The DNA for the CDR3 is TGTGCCATCAGTGACCCCGGACAGTACAATGAGCAGTTCTTC.

This clonotype was counted a few times. V is TRBV7-8 and J is TRBJ2-1, with D perhaps TRBD1 or TRBD2 (5 bases each). Germline-derived CDR1 and CDR2 are SGHVS and FQNEAQ. The ends were cut back, 5 bases at V and 0 bases at J, with 14 bases in the middle. CDR3 length equals 16 residues. CDR3 amino acids: CASSRAVGTSYNEQFF. Written as DNA, the CDR3 is TGTGCCAGCAGCCGCGCGGTGGGGACCTCCTACAATGAGCAGTTCTTC.

This clonotype has more than one count but fewer than ten. J is TRBJ2-3 and V is TRBV5-1; TRBD1 aligns across 10 bases. The junction had 8 bases not matched to a gene; V was cut back by 4 bases and J by 6 bases. Germline V lookup: CDR1 SGHRS, CDR2 YFSETQ. The CDR3 totals 15 residues. CDR3 loop: CASSPGQGFLDTQYF. In DNA, the CDR3 is TGCGCCAGCAGCCCGGGACAGGGGTTCCTGGATACGCAGTATTTT.

The rearrangement uses TRBV3-1 and TRBJ2-7; D call uncertain. Between the trimmed V and J ends, which lost 4 bases and 0 bases, there was a span of 13 bases. The germline CDR1 and CDR2 sequences are LGHDT and YNNKEL (reference sequence). The CDR3 extends over 15 amino acids. CDR3 in amino acids: CASSRVDRSSYEQYF. CDR3 DNA sequence: TGTGCCAGCAGCCGGGTAGATCGGAGCTCCTACGAGCAGTACTTC.

The J gene is TRBJ2-7, the V gene TRBV13; 8 bases map to TRBD1. The ends lost 5 bases at V and 6 bases at J; junction bases unmatched: 9. CDR3 length: 14 amino acids. Germline CDR1 and CDR2: PRHDT and FYEKMQ (reference sequence). CDR3: CASSDTGGRREQYF. The CDR3 DNA sequence: TGTGCCAGCAGCGACACAGGGGGGAGGCGCGAGCAGTACTTC. The full variable domain, in which reference TRBV13 and TRBJ2-7 provide the parts outside the CDR3, is AAGVIQSPRHLIKEKRETATLKCYPIPRHDTVYWYQQGPGQDPQFLISFYEKMQSDKGSIPDRFSAQQFSDYHSELNMSSLELGDSALYFCASSDTGGRREQYFGPGTRLTVT.

The genes are TRBV2 and TRBJ2-7, with D unresolved. There are 14 residues in the CDR3. V gave up 2 bases and J gave up 3 bases, with 11 bases separating them. The germline V gene has CDR1 SNHLY and CDR2 FYNNEI. DNA for the CDR3: TGTGCCAGCAGTGAATGGGGATTGAGCTACGAGCAGTACTTC. Its translation: CASSEWGLSYEQYF.

The gene calls are TRBV2 and TRBJ2-6; no firm D call. The V and J ends lost 10 bases and 0 bases respectively, with 10 bases between them. The CDR3 loop spans 14 amino acids. The germline V gene has CDR1 SNHLY and CDR2 FYNNEI. CDR3 amino acids: CANIQNSGANVLTF. The DNA for the CDR3 is TGTGCCAACATTCAGAACTCTGGGGCCAACGTCCTGACTTTC.

The chain recombines TRBV3-1 with TRBJ2-3, with 7 bases lining up with TRBD2. The V segment lost 4 bases and the J segment 4 bases; nucleotides outside the gene matches: 5. Germline CDR1 LGHDT, CDR2 YNNKEL (reference sequence). The CDR3 sequence is 14 residues long. In DNA form, the CDR3 reads TGTGCCAGCAGCCCCCAAACTAGCGCAGATACGCAGTATTTT. Translated: CASSPQTSADTQYF.

This clonotype was seen ten or more times. DNA of the CDR3: TGTGCCAGCAGCTTGATGTCCGGTCAAGAGACCCAGTACTTC. Translation: CASSLMSGQETQYF. The chain uses TRBV5-5 and TRBJ2-5; D remains ambiguous. Germline V CDR1 and CDR2: SGHKS, YYEKEE (reference sequence). The CDR3 has 14 residues. V was clipped by 1 base and J by 2 bases, with 9 bases between them.

Points on this clonotype: A clone one base away is much larger, so this may be a read error. This sequence joins TRBV5-1 and TRBJ2-7; TRBD2 aligns across 8 bases. The germline V gene has CDR1 SGHRS and CDR2 YFSETQ. The V gene end was trimmed by 2 bases and the J gene end by 7 bases; junction bases not matched to a gene: 11. There are 15 residues in the CDR3. The CDR3 nucleotides read TGCGCCAGCAGCTTCGCGGGGGGCGAATACAATGAGCAGTACTTC. This sequence encodes CASSFAGGEYNEQYF.